The sample holds a few counts of the clone carrying this TCR beta chain. Its antigen is currently unknown. The data derive from a study of T-cell memory formation after mild COVID-19. About the study: In these data, TCR clusters were largely donor specific. Study results and limitations: Contracting CD4+ clones lay largely in CM and EM, with CD8+ ones residing in EMRA. Some responding clones appeared in pre-infection memory, suggesting cross-reactive memory joined.

In TCRdb, the 5' RACE reads were re-called with MiXCR into one record per CDR3 protein. The table has roughly 86,000 distinct CDR3 sequences, approximately 13% seen once. This CDR3 contains 13 residues. Germline values: CDR1 SEHNR, CDR2 FQNEAQ (reference sequence). Trimming cost V 1 base and J 7 bases, with 10 bases left between them. J is TRBJ1-1 and V is TRBV7-9, with D tentatively TRBD1 (5 bases). Input material: PBMCs or a T cell subset sorted from them (not recorded which). The sequence was obtained from an adult woman who had mild COVID-19 (a few samples of this study predate the infection). Cell type and time point are not known. The CDR3 spells CASSLGLRGEAFF. The CDR3, as DNA: TGTGCCAGCAGCTTAGGCTTGAGGGGTGAAGCTTTCTTT.